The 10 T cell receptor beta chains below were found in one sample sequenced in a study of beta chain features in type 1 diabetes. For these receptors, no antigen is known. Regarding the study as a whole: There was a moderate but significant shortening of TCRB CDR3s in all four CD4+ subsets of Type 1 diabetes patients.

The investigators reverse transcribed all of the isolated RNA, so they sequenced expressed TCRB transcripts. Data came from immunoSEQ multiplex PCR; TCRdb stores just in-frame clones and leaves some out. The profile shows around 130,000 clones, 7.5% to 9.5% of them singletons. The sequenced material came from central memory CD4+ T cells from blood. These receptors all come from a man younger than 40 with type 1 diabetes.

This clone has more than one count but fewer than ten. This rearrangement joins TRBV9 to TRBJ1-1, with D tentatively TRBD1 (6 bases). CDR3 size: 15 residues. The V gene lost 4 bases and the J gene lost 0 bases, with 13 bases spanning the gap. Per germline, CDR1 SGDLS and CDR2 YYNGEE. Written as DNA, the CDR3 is TGTGCCAGCAGCTTACAGGGACGGATGAACACTGAAGCTTTCTTT. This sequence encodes CASSLQGRMNTEAFF. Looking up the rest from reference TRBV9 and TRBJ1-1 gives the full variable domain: DSGVTQTPKHLITATGQRVTLRCSPRSGDLSVYWYQQSLDQGLQFLIQYYNGEERAKGNILERFSAQQFPDLHSELNLSSLELGDSALYFCASSLQGRMNTEAFFGQGTRLTVV.

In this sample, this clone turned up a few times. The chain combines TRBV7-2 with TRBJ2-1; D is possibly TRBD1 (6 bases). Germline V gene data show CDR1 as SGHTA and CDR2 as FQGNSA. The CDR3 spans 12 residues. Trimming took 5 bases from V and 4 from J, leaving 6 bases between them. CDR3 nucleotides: TGTGCCAGCAGCGGACAGTACAATGAGCAGTTCTTC. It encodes CASSGQYNEQFF. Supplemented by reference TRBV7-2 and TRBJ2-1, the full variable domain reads GAGVSQSPSNKVTEKGKDVELRCDPISGHTALYWYRQSLGQGLEFLIYFQGNSAPDKSGLPSDRFSAERTGGSVSTLTIQRTQQEDSAVYLCASSGQYNEQFFGPGTRLTVL.

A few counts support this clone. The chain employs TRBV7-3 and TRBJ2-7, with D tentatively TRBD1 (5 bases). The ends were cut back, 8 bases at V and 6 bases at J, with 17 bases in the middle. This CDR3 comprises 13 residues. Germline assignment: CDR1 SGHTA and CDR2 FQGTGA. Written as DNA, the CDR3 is TGTGCCAGCGGCGCAGGGCACCAACTCGAGCAGTACTTC. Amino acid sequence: CASGAGHQLEQYF.

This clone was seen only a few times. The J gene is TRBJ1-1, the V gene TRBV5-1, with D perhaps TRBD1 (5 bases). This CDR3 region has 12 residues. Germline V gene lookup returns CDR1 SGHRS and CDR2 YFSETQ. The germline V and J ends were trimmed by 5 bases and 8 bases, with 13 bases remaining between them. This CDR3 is CASRADSLEAFF. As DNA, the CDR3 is TGCGCCAGCAGAGCCGACAGCTTGGAAGCTTTCTTT.

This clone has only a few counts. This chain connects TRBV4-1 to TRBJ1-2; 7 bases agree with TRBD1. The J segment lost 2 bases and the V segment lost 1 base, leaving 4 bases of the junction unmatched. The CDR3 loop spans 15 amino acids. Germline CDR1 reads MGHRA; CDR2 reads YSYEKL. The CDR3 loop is CASSQGLQGNYGYTF. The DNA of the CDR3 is TGCGCCAGCAGCCAAGGCCTACAGGGGAACTATGGCTACACCTTC.

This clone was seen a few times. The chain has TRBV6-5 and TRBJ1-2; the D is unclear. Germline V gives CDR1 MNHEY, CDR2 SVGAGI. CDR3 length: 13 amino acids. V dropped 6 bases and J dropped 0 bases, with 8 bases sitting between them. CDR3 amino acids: CASRSGANYGYTF. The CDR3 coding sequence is TGTGCCAGCAGGAGCGGTGCTAACTATGGCTACACCTTC.

The CDR3 coding sequence is TGTGCCAGCAGTTCGTTGGCCGGGGAAGTCACAGATACGCAGTATTTT. Encoded protein: CASSSLAGEVTDTQYF. This sequence joins TRBV27 and TRBJ2-3, with D possibly being TRBD2 (5 bases). The CDR3 spans 16 residues. Germline CDR1 reads MNHEY; CDR2 reads SMNVEV (reference sequence). Trimming took 4 bases from V and 2 from J, leaving 16 bases between them.

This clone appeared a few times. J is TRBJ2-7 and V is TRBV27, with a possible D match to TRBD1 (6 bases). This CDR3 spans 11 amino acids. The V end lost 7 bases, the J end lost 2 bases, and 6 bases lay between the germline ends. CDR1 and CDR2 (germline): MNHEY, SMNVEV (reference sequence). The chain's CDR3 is CASKGAYEQYF. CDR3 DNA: TGTGCCAGCAAGGGGGCCTACGAGCAGTACTTC.

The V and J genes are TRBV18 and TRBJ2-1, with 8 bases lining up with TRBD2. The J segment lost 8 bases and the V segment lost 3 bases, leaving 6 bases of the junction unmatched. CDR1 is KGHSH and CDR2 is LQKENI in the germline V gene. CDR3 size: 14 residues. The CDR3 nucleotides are TGTGCCAGCTCACCGGGACTAGTTAGCGATGAGCAGTTCTTC. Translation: CASSPGLVSDEQFF.

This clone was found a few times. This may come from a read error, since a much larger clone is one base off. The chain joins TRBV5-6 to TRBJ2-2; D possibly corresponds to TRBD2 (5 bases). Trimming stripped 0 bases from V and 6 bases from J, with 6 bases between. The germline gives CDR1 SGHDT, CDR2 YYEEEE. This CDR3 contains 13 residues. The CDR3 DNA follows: TGTGCCAGCAGCTTGGTCGGGGCCGGGGAGCTGTTTTTT. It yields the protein CASSLVGAGELFF.